This TCR beta chain derives from a study of T-cell reconstitution after alpha-beta-depleted transplantation in children. Study results and caveats: The study reportedly traced alpha-beta T cells about two months after transplant to several hundred expanded graft clones. T-cell counts and diversity at one year following transplant were attributed mainly to newly produced T cells. Recipient T cells and thymic progenitors that survived gave rise to the high TCRbeta diversity observed at day 60 in some patients.

CDR1 is SNHLY and CDR2 is FYNNEI in the germline V gene. Trimming pared 6 bases from V and 4 bases from J, leaving 12 bases between. The CDR3 has 14 amino acids. This clonotype was seen at least ten times. Its antigen remains unknown. Preparation of the TCRbeta library involved a method that used unique molecular identifiers. TCRdb used MiXCR to reprocess the PCR reads, holding one entry per CDR3 protein. The sample yields roughly 300,000 distinct CDR3 sequences, around 10% seen once. The chain uses TRBV2 and TRBJ2-2; no firm D call. The sequences come from peripheral blood, collected 180 days after TCRalphabeta/CD19-depleted stem cell transplant. The source is a male patient aged 2-15 years who had a stem cell transplant for chronic granulomatous disease, so the T cells may come from the graft donor. CDR3 sequence reads: CASSTLWGTGELFF. The CDR3 bases are TGTGCCAGCAGCACCCTCTGGGGCACCGGGGAGCTGTTTTTT.